Shown below are 2 T cell receptor beta chains from a single sample sequenced in a study of spatial heterogeneity in lung cancer. TCRdb reprocessed the 5' RACE reads via MiXCR and lists one record per CDR3 protein. Altogether roughly 2,600 distinct CDR3 sequences are present, about 7.9% being singletons, with the ten largest covering approximately 22%. Time point defined: sample taken at primary tumor resection. The material was normal lung tissue next to the tumor, obtained at surgery. The receptors were gathered from a male donor with early-stage non-small cell lung cancer.

By proportion, this clonotype is medium-sized (0.01 to 0.1%). V usage is TRBV25-1 and J usage is TRBJ1-6, with 7 nucleotides matching TRBD1. Per germline, CDR1 MGHDK and CDR2 SYGVNS. The CDR3 is 17 amino acids. V lost 3 bases, J lost 10 bases, and 15 bases stayed unmatched. CDR3 sequence: CASSDSLGYRGNSPLHF. CDR3 sequence (DNA): TGTGCCAGCAGTGATTCCCTAGGGTACAGGGGTAACTCACCCCTCCACTTT. The entire variable domain, with the rest obtained from reference TRBV25-1 and TRBJ1-6, is as follows: EADIYQTPRYLVIGTGKKITLECSQTMGHDKMYWYQQDPGMELHLIHYSYGVNSTEKGDLSSESTVSRIRTEHFPLTLESARPSHTSQYLCASSDSLGYRGNSPLHFGNGTRLTVT.

As for this clonotype: This may be a read error: a much more frequent sequence differs by one nucleotide. The chain has TRBV7-8 and TRBJ2-3; D is ambiguous. CDR1 and CDR2 (germline): SGHVS, FQNEAQ. This CDR3 has 15 residues. V gave up 3 bases and J gave up 0 bases, with 10 bases separating them. CDR3 loop: CASSFRVRSTDTQYF. CDR3 sequence (DNA): TGTGCCAGCAGCTTTCGGGTGAGGAGCACAGATACGCAGTATTTT.